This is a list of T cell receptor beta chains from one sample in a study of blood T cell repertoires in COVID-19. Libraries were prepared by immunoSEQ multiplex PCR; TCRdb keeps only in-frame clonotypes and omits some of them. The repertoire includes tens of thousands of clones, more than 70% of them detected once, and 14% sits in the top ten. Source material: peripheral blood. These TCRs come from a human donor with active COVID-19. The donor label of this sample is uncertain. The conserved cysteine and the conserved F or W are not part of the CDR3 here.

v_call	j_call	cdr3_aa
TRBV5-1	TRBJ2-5	ASSSRDRGETQY
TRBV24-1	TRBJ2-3	ATSDPGQRSDTQY
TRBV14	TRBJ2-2	ASSLSNTGELF
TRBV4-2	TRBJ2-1	ASSQDLSRLGNNEQF
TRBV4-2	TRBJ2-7	ASSQVRGLSGEQY
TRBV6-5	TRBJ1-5	ASSSTWTGYDQPQH
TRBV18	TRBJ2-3	ASSRDRATDTQY
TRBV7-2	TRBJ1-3	ASSLHNGPRSGNTIY
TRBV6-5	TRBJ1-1	ASSYSRGRGGSEAF
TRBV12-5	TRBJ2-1	ASGSQGYNEQF
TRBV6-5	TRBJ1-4	ASRKQGAQKKLF
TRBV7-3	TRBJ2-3	ASSRSGGGRGTDTQY
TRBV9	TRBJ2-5	ASSVGGGAVETQY
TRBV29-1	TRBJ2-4	SVQGQGAKNIQY
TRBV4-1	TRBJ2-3	ASSQGQGRGDTQY
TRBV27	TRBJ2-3	ASSSQGTDTQY
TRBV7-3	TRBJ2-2	ASSYTGAGELF